This T cell receptor beta chain was found in a study of cytomegalovirus exposure and HLA in healthy donors. To note about this clone: Its specificity is not known.

The assay was immunoSEQ multiplex PCR, and TCRdb's table has in-frame clones only and misses some. The sample shows fewer than 200,000 clones, around 92% of them seen only once. Notes on the study in general: The study designated 150 or so TCR beta chains cytomegalovirus-associated. Reportedly, diagnosis of cytomegalovirus status by the classifier showed high specificity and sensitivity.

Per the germline V gene, CDR1 is LNHDA and CDR2 is SQIVND (reference sequence). Losses at the gene ends were 3 bases for V and 7 bases for J; bases not matched to a gene: 8. This CDR3 contains 15 residues. Sequenced: PBMCs. This chain links TRBV19 with TRBJ2-1; 8 positions agree with TRBD1. The source is a young man in good health and CMV-seropositive. CDR3 residues: CASSIQGAGDNEQFF. For the CDR3, the DNA is TGTGCCAGTAGTATCCAGGGGGCAGGGGATAATGAGCAGTTCTTC.